These 23 T cell receptor beta chains were sequenced from one sample in a study of beta chain features in type 1 diabetes. The sequenced template was cDNA made from the entire isolated RNA. Using immunoSEQ multiplex PCR, the repertoire was profiled, and TCRdb retains in-frame clones only, with some absent. Here the sample spans roughly 140,000 clones, approximately 52% being singletons. Specimen: Tregs from blood. Receptors originate from a man aged 18 to 30 in good health.

This chain connects TRBV7-9 to TRBJ1-2; D is undetermined. The CDR3 spans 12 residues. V was clipped by 0 bases and J by 8 bases, with 7 bases between them. Per the germline V gene, CDR1 is SEHNR and CDR2 is FQNEAQ (reference sequence). The CDR3 bases are TGTGCCAGCAGCTTAGCAGGAGGAGGCTACACCTTC. It encodes CASSLAGGGYTF.

CDR3 in amino acids: CASRFGTSGGPSSYEQYF. The CDR3, as DNA: TGTGCAAGTCGCTTCGGGACTAGCGGGGGACCGAGCTCCTACGAGCAGTACTTC. The J gene is TRBJ2-7, the V gene TRBV12-2; the DNA was not compared with TRBD2, the D call given in the table. TRBV12-2 is a pseudogene locus. This CDR3 has 18 amino acids.

In its sample, this clone was seen a few times. The J gene is TRBJ2-3, the V gene TRBV6-6; D remains unclear. The V gene lost 0 bases and the J gene lost 2 bases, with 6 bases spanning the gap. The CDR3 has 14 amino acids. The V gene's germline CDR1 is MNHNY and CDR2 SVGAGI (reference sequence). The CDR3: CASSYSRLTDTQYF. The CDR3 DNA is TGTGCCAGCAGTTACTCGAGGCTCACAGATACGCAGTATTTT.

This clone was counted only a few times. This chain joins TRBV7-2 and TRBJ1-2; 8 bases are shared with TRBD1. J was trimmed by 4 bases and V by 5 bases; bases with no gene match: 6. The CDR3 covers 14 residues. CDR1 is SGHTA and CDR2 is FQGNSA in the germline V gene. CDR3 sequence reads: CASSPRGQAYGYTF. The CDR3 DNA reads TGTGCCAGCAGCCCGCGGGGACAGGCCTATGGCTACACCTTC.

The chain recombines TRBV7-2 with TRBJ1-1; a weak D match, TRBD1 (6 bases). CDR1 SGHTA and CDR2 FQGNSA come from the germline V gene. V was trimmed by 5 bases and J by 11 bases, leaving 21 bases between them. The CDR3 is 14 amino acids. The CDR3 here is CASSTQQGPYGAFF. The CDR3 nucleotides are TGTGCCAGCAGCACGCAACAGGGACCCTATGGGGCTTTCTTT.

The chain joins TRBV30 to TRBJ2-5, with TRBD2 identical over 9 bases. Germline CDR1 reads GTSNPN; CDR2 reads SVGIG (reference sequence). After removal of 6 bases from V and 6 bases from J, the junction contained 8 bases not matched to a gene. The CDR3 runs to 13 residues. The CDR3 DNA sequence: TGTGCCTGTAGTAGCGGGGGATGGAAGACCCAGTACTTC. Translation gives CACSSGGWKTQYF.

The rearrangement uses TRBV6-6 and TRBJ1-5; TRBD1 matches at 7 bases. The length of the CDR3 is 13 residues. J lost 4 bases, V lost 5 bases, and 2 bases had no gene match. The germline V gene has CDR1 MNHNY and CDR2 SVGAGI (reference sequence). CDR3 nucleotides: TGTGCCAGCAGTAGGACAGGTAATCAGCCCCAGCATTTT. Protein: CASSRTGNQPQHF.

The chain joins TRBV4-3 to TRBJ2-7, with a possible D match to TRBD1 (6 bases). This CDR3 spans 16 amino acids. V was pared by 0 bases and J by 0 bases, with 12 bases between. CDR1 and CDR2 from the germline V gene are LGHNA and YSLEER. CDR3 region: CASSQDTGTFSYEQYF. CDR3 DNA: TGCGCCAGCAGCCAAGATACGGGGACATTCTCCTACGAGCAGTACTTC.

This CDR3 is CSVVLGYNQPQHF. In DNA form, the CDR3 reads TGCAGCGTTGTTCTCGGGTACAATCAGCCCCAGCATTTT. The V call is TRBV29-1, the J call TRBJ1-5; D unresolved. V lost 4 bases and J 3 bases, leaving 10 bases between the germline ends. Germline V gene lookup returns CDR1 SQVTM and CDR2 ANQGSEA. CDR3 length: 13 amino acids. The variable domain in full, completed from reference TRBV29-1 and TRBJ1-5, reads SAVISQKPSRDICQRGTSLTIQCQVDSQVTMMFWYRQQPGQSLTLIATANQGSEATYESGFVIDKFPISRPNLTFSTLTVSNMSPEDSSIYLCSVVLGYNQPQHFGDGTRLSIL.

This clone was detected a few times. V gene TRBV29-1 combines with J gene TRBJ1-2, with a tentative D call TRBD1 (5 bases). Germline CDR1 and CDR2: SQVTM and ANQGSEA. This CDR3 comprises 12 residues. For the CDR3, the DNA is TGCAGTGATGGGGCTCCGGACTATGGCTACACCTTC. Translation gives CSDGAPDYGYTF.

This clone showed up just a few times. This sequence joins TRBV7-9 and TRBJ2-7; 8 bases fit TRBD1. J was trimmed by 2 bases and V by 2 bases; bases with no gene match: 11. The CDR3 runs 17 residues. Germline CDR1 is SEHNR and CDR2 is FQNEAQ (reference sequence). The CDR3 sequence: CASSLRRGQAFPYEQYF. The CDR3 DNA reads as TGTGCCAGCAGCTTACGGAGGGGACAGGCGTTCCCCTACGAGCAGTACTTC.

A few counts support this clone. V gene TRBV2 combines with J gene TRBJ2-5, with 8 bases aligning to TRBD1. The J call may be faulty, since TRBJ2-7 better matches the DNA end. CDR3 size: 15 residues. Germline values: CDR1 SNHLY, CDR2 FYNNEI. CDR3 nucleotide sequence: TGTGCCAGCCCTCCCCGGGACAGGCTACTCTACGAGCAGTACTTC. It yields the protein CASPPRDRLLYEQYF.

This clone was seen a handful of times. This chain joins TRBV10-3 and TRBJ1-2, with 8 bases that match TRBD1. The length of the CDR3 is 17 residues. Germline V gene lookup returns CDR1 ENHRY and CDR2 SYGVKD. After removal of 3 bases from V and 3 bases from J, the junction contained 12 bases not matched to a gene. CDR3 nucleotide sequence: TGTGCCATCAGTGATTACGGGACAGGCCTCCCCCACTATGGCTACACCTTC. This sequence encodes CAISDYGTGLPHYGYTF.

This clone occurred a few times. V usage is TRBV30 and J usage is TRBJ2-1; 9 bases agree with TRBD1. CDR1 and CDR2 from the germline V gene are GTSNPN and SVGIG (reference sequence). The CDR3 length is 14 residues. Germline trimming cut 4 bases from V and 9 bases from J; bases unmatched to any gene: 10. The DNA for the CDR3 is TGTGCCTGGAACCGTCGGGACAGGGTGGGTGAGCAGTTCTTC. This encodes CAWNRRDRVGEQFF.

This clone was counted only a few times. The chain carries TRBV10-3 and TRBJ1-3; no firm D call. The V gene's germline CDR1 is ENHRY and CDR2 SYGVKD. Trimming removed 6 bases from V and 0 bases from J, with 15 bases in between. The CDR3 contains 16 residues. The CDR3 bases are TGTGCCATCAGGCCCCCATTGGGCATCTCTGGAAACACCATATATTTT. Translating gives CAIRPPLGISGNTIYF.

This clone was observed a few times. This rearrangement joins TRBV5-1 to TRBJ2-7, with 8 nucleotides matching TRBD1. CDR3 length equals 15 residues. Germline V gene sequence: CDR1 SGHRS, CDR2 YFSETQ. Trimming took 4 bases from V and 4 from J; bases not matched to a gene: 10. The DNA of the CDR3 is TGCGCCAGCAGCGATGGGACAGGTACTGCTTACGAGCAGTACTTC. Protein: CASSDGTGTAYEQYF.

The V and J genes are TRBV4-3 and TRBJ2-1; 10 nucleotides line up with TRBD1. CDR3 size: 15 residues. CDR1 is LGHNA and CDR2 is YSLEER in the germline V gene. The V and J ends lost 2 bases and 12 bases, in that order; junction bases with no gene match: 10. The CDR3 loop reads CASSQQMTGGQPQFF. DNA for the CDR3: TGCGCCAGCAGCCAACAAATGACAGGGGGCCAACCGCAGTTCTTC.

The chain links TRBV6-1 to TRBJ2-1; no clear D. The germline CDR1 and CDR2 sequences are MNHNS and SASEGT. V was cut by 2 bases and J by 3 bases, with 11 bases left in between. This CDR3 is built from 15 residues. CDR3 bases: TGTGCCAGCAGTGAACGCGGAGCCGGCTACAATGAGCAGTTCTTC. It specifies CASSERGAGYNEQFF.

Only a few counts were recorded for this clone. This rearrangement joins TRBV6-1 to TRBJ2-3; TRBD1 aligns across 7 bases. The junction had 3 bases not matched to a gene; V was cut back by 5 bases and J by 1 base. The CDR3 contains 14 residues. Germline CDR1 MNHNS, CDR2 SASEGT. The CDR3 nucleotides read TGTGCCAGCAGTCGGACAGGCCGCACAGATACGCAGTATTTT. Translated, it gives CASSRTGRTDTQYF.

The chain couples TRBV30 to TRBJ1-4, with D perhaps TRBD1 (6 bases). The V and J ends lost 2 bases and 7 bases respectively, with 11 bases between them. Looked up from germline, CDR1 is GTSNPN and CDR2 is SVGIG (reference sequence). The CDR3 runs 13 residues. The CDR3 DNA sequence: TGTGCCTGGAGTACACAGGGCGGTGAAAAACTGTTTTTT. Translation gives CAWSTQGGEKLFF.

This chain joins TRBV7-2 and TRBJ2-1; 8 positions match TRBD1. Germline CDR1 is SGHTA and CDR2 is FQGNSA. V trimming: 5 bases; J trimming: 6 bases; junction bases outside the gene matches: 9. This CDR3 is built from 15 residues. In DNA, the CDR3 is TGTGCCAGCAGCGTAAGACAGGGGTCCGGCAATGAGCAGTTCTTC. Protein: CASSVRQGSGNEQFF.

This clone has just a few counts. The CDR3 DNA reads TGTGCCAGCTCCGAAACAGAGATTATCTACGAGCAGTACTTC. Its translation is CASSETEIIYEQYF. The V and J genes are TRBV7-2 and TRBJ2-7; D gene unclear. The CDR3 contains 14 residues. V lost 8 bases and J lost 3, with 17 bases in between. Germline-derived CDR1 and CDR2 are SGHTA and FQGNSA.

This clone turned up a few times. The chain carries TRBV7-9 and TRBJ1-1, with TRBD1 as a possible D gene (6 bases). Germline V gene sequence: CDR1 SEHNR, CDR2 FQNEAQ (reference sequence). The CDR3 runs to 14 residues. The V gene lost 3 bases and the J gene lost 4 bases, with 12 bases spanning the gap. CDR3 nucleotide sequence: TGTGCCAGCAGCTTCCGGCAGGGGACCACTGAAGCTTTCTTT. It is translated as CASSFRQGTTEAFF.